This TCR beta chain came from a study of cytomegalovirus exposure and HLA in healthy donors. Study-level points and caveats: By a later analysis, the bulk of CMV-associated TCR beta chains appeared HLA-restricted.

Both 60 Vbeta primers and 13 Jbeta primers went into the PCR. Using immunoSEQ multiplex PCR, the repertoire was profiled, and TCRdb retains in-frame clones only, with some absent. The sample lists about 72,000 clones, around 82% seen once, with about 1.9% in the top ten. The CDR3 loop spans 13 amino acids. Looked up from germline, CDR1 is ENHRY and CDR2 is SYGVKD. With 2 bases removed from V and 6 bases from J, the gap between germline ends came to 10 bases. Worth noting for this clone: Its antigen is still unknown.

The rearrangement links TRBV10-3 to TRBJ1-1; D is unresolved. The TCR sequence derives from a man in his late teens or twenties in good health and CMV-seronegative. Material: PBMCs. CDR3 coding DNA: TGTGCCATCAGTGAGCACACATCCCCTGAAGCTTTCTTT. Its protein product is CAISEHTSPEAFF.